This is a list of T cell receptor beta chains from one sample in a study of OX40 agonist ivuxolimab in advanced cancers. Method: immunoSEQ multiplex PCR; TCRdb's copy keeps in-frame clones and lacks some. Here the sample spans roughly 38,000 clones, 87% being singletons. The sequencing used CD4+ or CD8+ T cells sorted from blood, collected in a trial of the OX40 agonist ivuxolimab. Receptors were obtained from an adult with an advanced solid tumor such as melanoma, head and neck, liver or kidney cancer. CDR3s include the opening cysteine and the closing phenylalanine or tryptophan. The order of the fields is V gene, clone size, D gene, J gene, CDR3 protein, CDR3 DNA. D genes are given only for firm matches. Size tells how often a clone was seen (once, few, many) or the class of an expanded clone, and some rows leave it out.

v_gene: TRBV20-1; abundance: .; d_gene: .; j_gene: TRBJ1-5; CDR3aa: CSARNLGPQHF; CDR3nt: TGCAGTGCTAGAAACCTAGGGCCCCAGCATTTT
v_gene: TRBV4-1; abundance: .; d_gene: .; j_gene: TRBJ2-7; CDR3aa: CASSQDWSSYEQYF; CDR3nt: TGCGCCAGCAGCCAAGATTGGTCATCCTACGAGCAGTACTTC
v_gene: TRBV10-3; abundance: .; d_gene: .; j_gene: TRBJ2-7; CDR3aa: CAIQPTEGYEQYF; CDR3nt: TGTGCCATCCAGCCTACAGAGGGTTACGAGCAGTACTTC
v_gene: TRBV18; abundance: once; d_gene: TRBD1; j_gene: TRBJ1-2; CDR3aa: CASSHDREGYTF; CDR3nt: TGTGCCAGCTCACATGACAGGGAGGGCTACACCTTC
v_gene: TRBV6-1; abundance: .; d_gene: .; j_gene: TRBJ2-3; CDR3aa: CASSELILRDTQYF; CDR3nt: TGTGCCAGCAGTGAATTGATCTTAAGAGATACGCAGTATTTT
v_gene: TRBV28; abundance: .; d_gene: .; j_gene: TRBJ2-3; CDR3aa: CASRGELDTQYF; CDR3nt: TGTGCCAGCAGGGGGGAATTAGATACGCAGTATTTT
v_gene: TRBV7-2; abundance: .; d_gene: .; j_gene: TRBJ2-3; CDR3aa: CASSPSLGTDTQYF; CDR3nt: TGTGCCAGCAGCCCGAGCTTGGGTACAGATACGCAGTATTTT
v_gene: TRBV7-8; abundance: .; d_gene: TRBD1; j_gene: TRBJ2-7; CDR3aa: CASRHRGEQYF; CDR3nt: TGTGCCAGCAGGCACAGGGGCGAGCAGTACTTC
v_gene: TRBV6-1; abundance: .; d_gene: .; j_gene: TRBJ1-3; CDR3aa: CASSEAAASGNTIYF; CDR3nt: TGTGCCAGCAGTGAAGCCGCGGCCTCTGGAAACACCATATATTTT
v_gene: TRBV6-5; abundance: .; d_gene: .; j_gene: TRBJ1-2; CDR3aa: CASRLEANYGYTF; CDR3nt: TGTGCCAGCAGACTCGAAGCTAACTATGGCTACACCTTC
v_gene: TRBV7-9; abundance: .; d_gene: .; j_gene: TRBJ1-1; CDR3aa: CASSPGPGRDTEAFF; CDR3nt: TGTGCCAGCAGCCCGGGACCGGGTAGGGACACTGAAGCTTTCTTT
v_gene: TRBV7-8; abundance: once; d_gene: TRBD1; j_gene: TRBJ2-1; CDR3aa: CASSPDNRGVAYNEQFF; CDR3nt: TGTGCCAGCAGCCCTGATAACAGGGGCGTAGCCTACAATGAGCAGTTCTTC
v_gene: TRBV10-3; abundance: .; d_gene: .; j_gene: TRBJ2-5; CDR3aa: CAISEQGETQYF; CDR3nt: TGTGCCATCAGTGAGCAGGGGGAGACCCAGTACTTC
v_gene: TRBV6-1; abundance: .; d_gene: TRBD1; j_gene: TRBJ2-5; CDR3aa: CASSEAVGTGRETQYF; CDR3nt: TGTGCCAGCAGTGAAGCCGTAGGGACAGGGAGGGAGACCCAGTACTTC
v_gene: TRBV2; abundance: .; d_gene: .; j_gene: TRBJ2-1; CDR3aa: CASSDDVGEQFF; CDR3nt: TGTGCCAGCAGTGACGACGTGGGGGAGCAGTTCTTC
v_gene: TRBV9; abundance: .; d_gene: .; j_gene: TRBJ2-3; CDR3aa: CASSVGRDTDTQYF; CDR3nt: TGTGCCAGCAGCGTGGGAAGAGACACAGATACGCAGTATTTT
v_gene: TRBV2; abundance: .; d_gene: .; j_gene: TRBJ2-3; CDR3aa: CASSDEFQDTQYF; CDR3nt: TGTGCCAGCAGTGATGAGTTTCAAGATACGCAGTATTTT
v_gene: TRBV10-3; abundance: .; d_gene: .; j_gene: TRBJ2-7; CDR3aa: CAISALSPSSAPTNYEQYF; CDR3nt: TGTGCCATCAGTGCTCTATCCCCCTCTAGCGCCCCAACCAACTACGAGCAGTACTTC
v_gene: TRBV11-2; abundance: .; d_gene: TRBD1; j_gene: TRBJ1-2; CDR3aa: CASSLQGDYGYTF; CDR3nt: TGTGCCAGCAGCTTACAGGGGGACTATGGCTACACCTTC
v_gene: TRBV25-1; abundance: .; d_gene: .; j_gene: TRBJ1-1; CDR3aa: CASSKGGYLEAFF; CDR3nt: TGTGCCAGCAGTAAAGGGGGGTACCTAGAAGCTTTCTTT
v_gene: TRBV9; abundance: few; d_gene: .; j_gene: TRBJ2-5; CDR3aa: CASSALQGTETQYF; CDR3nt: TGTGCCAGCAGCGCGCTCCAGGGGACAGAGACCCAGTACTTC
v_gene: TRBV6-1; abundance: .; d_gene: .; j_gene: TRBJ2-3; CDR3aa: CASSEGQKGRDTQYF; CDR3nt: TGTGCCAGCAGTGAAGGGCAGAAGGGAAGGGATACGCAGTATTTT
v_gene: TRBV30; abundance: .; d_gene: .; j_gene: TRBJ2-6; CDR3aa: CAWIQSGANVLTF; CDR3nt: TGTGCCTGGATCCAGTCTGGGGCCAACGTCCTGACTTTC
v_gene: TRBV7-3; abundance: .; d_gene: .; j_gene: TRBJ2-2; CDR3aa: CASDPGTGELFF; CDR3nt: TGTGCCTCGGACCCAGGGACCGGGGAGCTGTTTTTT
v_gene: TRBV18; abundance: .; d_gene: .; j_gene: TRBJ2-1; CDR3aa: CASSPTALSNNEQFF; CDR3nt: TGTGCCAGCTCACCTACAGCGCTGTCCAACAATGAGCAGTTCTTC
v_gene: TRBV19; abundance: .; d_gene: TRBD1; j_gene: TRBJ1-2; CDR3aa: CASSTGQGDGYTF; CDR3nt: TGTGCCAGTAGTACGGGACAGGGAGATGGCTACACCTTC
v_gene: TRBV7-3; abundance: once; d_gene: .; j_gene: TRBJ2-3; CDR3aa: CASSTIPGDTQYF; CDR3nt: TGTGCCAGCAGCACTATCCCCGGGGATACGCAGTATTTT
v_gene: TRBV11-3; abundance: .; d_gene: TRBD1; j_gene: TRBJ2-7; CDR3aa: CASSLSGQGLQYF; CDR3nt: TGTGCCAGCAGCTTATCGGGACAGGGGCTCCAGTACTTC
v_gene: TRBV19; abundance: once; d_gene: TRBD1; j_gene: TRBJ2-1; CDR3aa: CASSRYGTGVSYNEQFF; CDR3nt: TGTGCCAGTAGTAGGTATGGGACAGGGGTTTCCTACAATGAGCAGTTCTTC
v_gene: TRBV7-7; abundance: .; d_gene: TRBD1; j_gene: TRBJ2-2; CDR3aa: CASAPGTGHTGELFF; CDR3nt: TGTGCTAGCGCTCCCGGGACAGGGCATACCGGGGAGCTGTTTTTT
v_gene: TRBV11-1; abundance: .; d_gene: .; j_gene: TRBJ2-3; CDR3aa: CASGGTGVTDTQYF; CDR3nt: TGTGCCAGCGGGGGAACTGGGGTAACAGATACGCAGTATTTT